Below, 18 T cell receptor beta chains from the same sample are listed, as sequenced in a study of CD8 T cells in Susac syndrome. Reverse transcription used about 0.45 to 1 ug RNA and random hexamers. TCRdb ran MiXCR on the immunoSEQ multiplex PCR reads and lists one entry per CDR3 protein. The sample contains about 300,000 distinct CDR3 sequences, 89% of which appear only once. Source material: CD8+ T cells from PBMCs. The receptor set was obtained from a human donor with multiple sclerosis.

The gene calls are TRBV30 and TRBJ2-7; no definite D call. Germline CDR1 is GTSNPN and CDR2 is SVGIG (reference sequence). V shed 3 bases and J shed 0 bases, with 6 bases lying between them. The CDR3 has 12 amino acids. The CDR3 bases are TGTGCCTGGAGGGGCAGCTCCTACGAGCAGTACTTC. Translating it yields CAWRGSSYEQYF.

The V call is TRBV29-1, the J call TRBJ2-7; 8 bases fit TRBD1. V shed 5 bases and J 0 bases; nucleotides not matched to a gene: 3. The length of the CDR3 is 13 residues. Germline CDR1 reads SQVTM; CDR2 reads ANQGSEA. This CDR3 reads CSVRDRSSYEQYF. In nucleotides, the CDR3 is TGCAGCGTTAGGGACAGGAGCTCCTACGAGCAGTACTTC.

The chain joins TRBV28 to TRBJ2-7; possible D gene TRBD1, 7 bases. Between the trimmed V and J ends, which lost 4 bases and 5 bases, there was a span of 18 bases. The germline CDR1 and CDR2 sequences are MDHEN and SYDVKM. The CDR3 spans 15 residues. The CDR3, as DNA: TGTGCCAGCAGTTCTGCCCTGCAGGGGGGTCACGAGCAGTACTTC. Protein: CASSSALQGGHEQYF.

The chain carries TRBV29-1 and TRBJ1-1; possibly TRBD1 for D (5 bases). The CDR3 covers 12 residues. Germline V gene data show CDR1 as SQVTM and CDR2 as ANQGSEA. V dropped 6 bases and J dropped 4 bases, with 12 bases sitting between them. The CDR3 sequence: CSVPRGSTEAFF. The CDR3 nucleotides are TGCAGCGTACCTCGGGGGTCCACTGAAGCTTTCTTT.

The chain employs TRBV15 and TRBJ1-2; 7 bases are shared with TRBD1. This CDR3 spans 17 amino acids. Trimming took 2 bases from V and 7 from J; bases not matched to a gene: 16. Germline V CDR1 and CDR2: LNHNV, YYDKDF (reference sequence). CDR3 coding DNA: TGTGCCACCAGCAGACAGAACCTTGACAGGGCCTTGACTGGCTACACCTTC. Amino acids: CATSRQNLDRALTGYTF.

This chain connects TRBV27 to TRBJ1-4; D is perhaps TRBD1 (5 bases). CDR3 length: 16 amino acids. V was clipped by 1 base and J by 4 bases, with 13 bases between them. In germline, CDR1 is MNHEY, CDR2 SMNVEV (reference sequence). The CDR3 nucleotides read TGTGCCAGCAGTTTATATACCCAGGGCTGTAATGAAAAACTGTTTTTT. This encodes CASSLYTQGCNEKLFF.

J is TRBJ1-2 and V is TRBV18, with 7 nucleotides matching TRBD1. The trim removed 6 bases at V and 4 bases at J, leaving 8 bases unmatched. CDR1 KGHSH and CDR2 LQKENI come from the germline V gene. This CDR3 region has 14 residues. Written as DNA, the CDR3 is TGTGCCAGCTCCAGGGGGGGATGGAGCTATGGCTACACCTTC. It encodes CASSRGGWSYGYTF.

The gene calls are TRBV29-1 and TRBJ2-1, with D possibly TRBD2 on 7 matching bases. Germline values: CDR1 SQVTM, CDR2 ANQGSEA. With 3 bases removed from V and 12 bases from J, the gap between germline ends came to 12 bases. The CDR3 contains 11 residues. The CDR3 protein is CSVEAGAGQFF. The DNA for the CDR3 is TGCAGCGTTGAGGCGGGGGCCGGGCAGTTCTTC.

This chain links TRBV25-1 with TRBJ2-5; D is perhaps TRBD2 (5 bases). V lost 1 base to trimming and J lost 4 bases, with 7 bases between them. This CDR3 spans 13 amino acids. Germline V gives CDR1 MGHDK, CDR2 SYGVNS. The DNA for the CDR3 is TGTGCCAGCAGTGAATCGGGGTTAGAGACCCAGTACTTC. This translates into CASSESGLETQYF.

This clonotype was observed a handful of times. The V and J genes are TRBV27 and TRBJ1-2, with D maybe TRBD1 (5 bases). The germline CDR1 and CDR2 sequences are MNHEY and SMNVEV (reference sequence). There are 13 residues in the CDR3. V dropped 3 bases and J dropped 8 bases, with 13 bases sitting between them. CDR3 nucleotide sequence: TGTGCCAGCAGTTTCGCAGGGTCTGGCGGCTACACCTTC. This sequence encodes CASSFAGSGGYTF.

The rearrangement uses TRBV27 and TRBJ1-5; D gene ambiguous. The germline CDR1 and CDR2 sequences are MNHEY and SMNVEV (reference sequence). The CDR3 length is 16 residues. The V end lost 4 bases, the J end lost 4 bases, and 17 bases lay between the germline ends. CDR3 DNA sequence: TGTGCCAGCAGTTCGGCCACGGACCCTGGTAATCAGCCCCAGCATTTT. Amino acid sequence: CASSSATDPGNQPQHF.

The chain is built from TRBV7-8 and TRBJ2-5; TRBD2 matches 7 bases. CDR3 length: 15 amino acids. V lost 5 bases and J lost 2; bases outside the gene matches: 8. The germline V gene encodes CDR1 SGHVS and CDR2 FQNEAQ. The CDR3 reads CASSLSGGGQETQYF. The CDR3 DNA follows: TGTGCCAGCAGCCTCTCGGGGGGAGGACAAGAGACCCAGTACTTC.

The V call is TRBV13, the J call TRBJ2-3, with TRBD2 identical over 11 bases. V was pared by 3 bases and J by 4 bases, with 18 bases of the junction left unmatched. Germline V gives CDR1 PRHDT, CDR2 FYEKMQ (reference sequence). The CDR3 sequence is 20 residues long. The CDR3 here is CASSFWSLAGDRGGADTQYF. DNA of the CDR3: TGTGCCAGCAGCTTCTGGTCACTAGCGGGAGATCGTGGGGGCGCAGATACGCAGTATTTT.

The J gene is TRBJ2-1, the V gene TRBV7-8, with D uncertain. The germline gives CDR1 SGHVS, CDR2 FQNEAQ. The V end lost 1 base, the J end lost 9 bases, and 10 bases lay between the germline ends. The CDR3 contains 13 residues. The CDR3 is CASSLGVGGEQFF. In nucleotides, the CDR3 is TGTGCCAGCAGCTTAGGGGTGGGCGGTGAGCAGTTCTTC.

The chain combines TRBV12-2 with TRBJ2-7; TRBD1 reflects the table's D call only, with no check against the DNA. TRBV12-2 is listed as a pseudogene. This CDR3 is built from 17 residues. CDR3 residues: CASRLNIDPGQSYEQYF. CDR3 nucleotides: TGTGCAAGTCGCTTAAATATCGATCCGGGACAGTCCTACGAGCAGTACTTC.

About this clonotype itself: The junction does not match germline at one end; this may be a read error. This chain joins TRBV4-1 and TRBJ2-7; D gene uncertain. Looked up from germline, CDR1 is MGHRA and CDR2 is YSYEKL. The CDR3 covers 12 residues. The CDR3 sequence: CASSQDSYEQYF. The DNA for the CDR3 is TGTGCCAGCAGTCAAGACTCCTACGAGCAGTACTTC.

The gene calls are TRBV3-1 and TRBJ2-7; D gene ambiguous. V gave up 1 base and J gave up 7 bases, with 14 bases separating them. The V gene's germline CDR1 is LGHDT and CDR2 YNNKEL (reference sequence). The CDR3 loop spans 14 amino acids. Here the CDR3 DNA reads TGTGCCAGCAGCCAAGTAAGAGGATTCCAAGAGCAGTACTTC. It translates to CASSQVRGFQEQYF.

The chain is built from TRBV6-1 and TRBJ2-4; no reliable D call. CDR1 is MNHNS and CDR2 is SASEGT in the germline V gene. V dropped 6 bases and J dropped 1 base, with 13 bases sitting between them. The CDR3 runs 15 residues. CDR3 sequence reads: CASRPLAAAKNIQYF. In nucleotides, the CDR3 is TGTGCCAGCAGACCACTGGCGGCGGCCAAAAACATTCAGTACTTC.